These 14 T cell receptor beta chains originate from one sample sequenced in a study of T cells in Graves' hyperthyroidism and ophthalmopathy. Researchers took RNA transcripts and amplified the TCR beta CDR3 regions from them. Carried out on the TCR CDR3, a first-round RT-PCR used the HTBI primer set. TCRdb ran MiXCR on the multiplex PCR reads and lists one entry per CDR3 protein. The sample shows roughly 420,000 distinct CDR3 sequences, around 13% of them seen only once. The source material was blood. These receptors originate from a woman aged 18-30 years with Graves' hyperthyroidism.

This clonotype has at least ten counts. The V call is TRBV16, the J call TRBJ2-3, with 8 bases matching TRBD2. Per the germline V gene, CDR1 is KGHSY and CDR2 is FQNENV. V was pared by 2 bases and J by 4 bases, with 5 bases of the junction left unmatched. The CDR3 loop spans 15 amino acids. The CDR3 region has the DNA TGTGCCAGCAGCCAAATGAGCGGGAGTGCAGATACGCAGTATTTT. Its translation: CASSQMSGSADTQYF.

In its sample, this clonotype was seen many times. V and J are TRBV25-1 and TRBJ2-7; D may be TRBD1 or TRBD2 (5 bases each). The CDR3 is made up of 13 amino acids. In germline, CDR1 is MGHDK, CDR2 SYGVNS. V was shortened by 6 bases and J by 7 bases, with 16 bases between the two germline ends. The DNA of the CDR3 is TGTGCCAGCAGAGGGGACGGGGCGGGTGAGCAGTACTTC. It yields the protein CASRGDGAGEQYF.

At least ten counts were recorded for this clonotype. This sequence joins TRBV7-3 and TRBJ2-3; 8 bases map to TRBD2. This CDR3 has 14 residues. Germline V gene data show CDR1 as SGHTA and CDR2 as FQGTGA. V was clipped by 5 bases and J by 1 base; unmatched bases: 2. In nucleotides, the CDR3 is TGTGCCAGCAGCATAGCGGGGCGCACAGATACGCAGTATTTT. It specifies CASSIAGRTDTQYF.

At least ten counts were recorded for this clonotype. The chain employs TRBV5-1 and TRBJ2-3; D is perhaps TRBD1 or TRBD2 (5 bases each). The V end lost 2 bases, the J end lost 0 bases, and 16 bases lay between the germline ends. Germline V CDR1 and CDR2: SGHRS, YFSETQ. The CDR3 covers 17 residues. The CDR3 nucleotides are TGCGCCAGCAGCTTCCAATCCGGGACCCTGAGCACAGATACGCAGTATTTT. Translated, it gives CASSFQSGTLSTDTQYF.

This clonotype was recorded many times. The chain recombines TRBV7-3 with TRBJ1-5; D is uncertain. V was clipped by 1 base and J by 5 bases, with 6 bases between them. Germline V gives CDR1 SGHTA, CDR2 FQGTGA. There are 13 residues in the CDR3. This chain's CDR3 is CASSLNGDQPQHF. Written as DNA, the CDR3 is TGTGCCAGCAGCTTAAATGGGGATCAGCCCCAGCATTTT.

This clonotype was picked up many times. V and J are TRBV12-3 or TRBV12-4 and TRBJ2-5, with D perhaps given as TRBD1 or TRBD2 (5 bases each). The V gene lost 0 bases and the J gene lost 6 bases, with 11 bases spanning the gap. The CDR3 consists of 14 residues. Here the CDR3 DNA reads TGTGCCAGCAGTTTAGCGACAGAGGGGAAGACCCAGTACTTC. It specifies CASSLATEGKTQYF.

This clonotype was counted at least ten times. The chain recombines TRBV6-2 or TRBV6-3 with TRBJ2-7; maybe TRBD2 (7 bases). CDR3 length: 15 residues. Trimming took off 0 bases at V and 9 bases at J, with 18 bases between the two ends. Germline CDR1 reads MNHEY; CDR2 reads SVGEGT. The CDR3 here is CASSYSVLASQGQYF. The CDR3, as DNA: TGTGCCAGCAGTTACTCGGTACTAGCGTCACAGGGGCAGTACTTC.

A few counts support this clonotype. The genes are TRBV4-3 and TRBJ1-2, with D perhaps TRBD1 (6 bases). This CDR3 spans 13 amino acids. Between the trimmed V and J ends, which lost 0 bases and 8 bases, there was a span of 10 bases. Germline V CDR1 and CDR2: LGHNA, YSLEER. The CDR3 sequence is CASSQDWGAGYTF. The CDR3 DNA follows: TGCGCCAGCAGCCAAGACTGGGGGGCCGGCTACACCTTC.

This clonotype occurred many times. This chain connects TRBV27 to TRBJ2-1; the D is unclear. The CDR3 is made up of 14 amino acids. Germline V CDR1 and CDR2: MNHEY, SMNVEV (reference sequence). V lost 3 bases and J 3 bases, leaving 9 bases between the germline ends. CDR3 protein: CASSFLESYNEQFF. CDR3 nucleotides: TGTGCCAGCAGTTTTCTTGAAAGCTACAATGAGCAGTTCTTC.

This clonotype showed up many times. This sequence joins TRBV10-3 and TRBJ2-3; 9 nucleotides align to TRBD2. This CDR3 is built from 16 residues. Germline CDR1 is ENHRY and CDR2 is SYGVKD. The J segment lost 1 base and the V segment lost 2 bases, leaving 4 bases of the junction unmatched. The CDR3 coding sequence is TGTGCCATCAGTGAGGGGGTAGCGGGAGGCACAGATACGCAGTATTTT. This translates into CAISEGVAGGTDTQYF.

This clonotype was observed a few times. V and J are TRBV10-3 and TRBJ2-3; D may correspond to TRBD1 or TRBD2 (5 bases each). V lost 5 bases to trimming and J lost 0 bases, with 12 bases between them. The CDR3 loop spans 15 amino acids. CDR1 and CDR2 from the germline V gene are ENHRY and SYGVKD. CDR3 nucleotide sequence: TGTGCCATCAGTTCCGGGACCTCCAGCACAGATACGCAGTATTTT. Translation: CAISSGTSSTDTQYF.

The CDR3: CASSQDYVSTDTQYF. The DNA of the CDR3 is TGCGCCAGCAGCCAAGACTACGTTAGCACAGATACGCAGTATTTT. This chain connects TRBV4-1 to TRBJ2-3; D call uncertain. This CDR3 is built from 15 residues. Trimming took off 0 bases at V and 0 bases at J, with 7 bases between the two ends. The V gene's germline CDR1 is MGHRA and CDR2 YSYEKL.

CDR3 sequence: CAWRGQGSGEKLFF. The CDR3 nucleotides are TGTGCCTGGAGAGGACAGGGGTCGGGTGAAAAACTGTTTTTT. The chain employs TRBV30 and TRBJ1-4, with 9 bases that match TRBD1. The germline gives CDR1 GTSNPN, CDR2 SVGIG (reference sequence). CDR3 length: 14 amino acids. Trimming took 3 bases from V and 7 from J; bases not matched to a gene: 6.

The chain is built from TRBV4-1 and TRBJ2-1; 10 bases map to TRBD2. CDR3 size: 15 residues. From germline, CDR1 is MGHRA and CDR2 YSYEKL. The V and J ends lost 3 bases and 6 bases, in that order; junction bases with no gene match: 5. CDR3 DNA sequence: TGCGCCAGCAGCCATCACACTAGCGGGACCAATGAGCAGTTCTTC. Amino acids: CASSHHTSGTNEQFF.